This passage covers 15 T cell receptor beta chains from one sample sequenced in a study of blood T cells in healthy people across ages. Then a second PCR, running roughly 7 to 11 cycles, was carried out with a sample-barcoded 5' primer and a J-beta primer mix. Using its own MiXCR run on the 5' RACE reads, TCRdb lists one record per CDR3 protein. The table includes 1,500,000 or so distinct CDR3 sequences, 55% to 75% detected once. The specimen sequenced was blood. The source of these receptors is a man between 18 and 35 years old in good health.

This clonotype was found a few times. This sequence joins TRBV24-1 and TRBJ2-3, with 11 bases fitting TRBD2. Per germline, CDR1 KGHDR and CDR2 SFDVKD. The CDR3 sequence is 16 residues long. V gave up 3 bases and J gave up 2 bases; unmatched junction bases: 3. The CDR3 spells CATSDTTSGVTDTQYF. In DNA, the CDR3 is TGTGCCACCAGTGATACGACTAGCGGGGTCACAGATACGCAGTATTTT.

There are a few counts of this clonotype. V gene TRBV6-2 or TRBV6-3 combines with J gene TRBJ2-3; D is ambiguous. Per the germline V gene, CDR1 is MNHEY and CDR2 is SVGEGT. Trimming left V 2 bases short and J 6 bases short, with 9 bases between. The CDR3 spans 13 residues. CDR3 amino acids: CASSYHPGDTQYF. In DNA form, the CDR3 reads TGTGCCAGCAGTTACCACCCCGGGGATACGCAGTATTTT.

The chain's CDR3 is CSAKRRGTENSPLHF. CDR3 bases: TGCAGTGCAAAAAGGCGTGGGACAGAAAATTCACCCCTCCACTTT. The rearrangement joins TRBV20-1 to TRBJ1-6; the match to TRBD1 covers 7 bases. Trimming cost V 6 bases and J 7 bases; bases outside gene matches: 12. This CDR3 contains 15 residues. Germline V gene lookup returns CDR1 DFQATT and CDR2 SNEGSKA (reference sequence).

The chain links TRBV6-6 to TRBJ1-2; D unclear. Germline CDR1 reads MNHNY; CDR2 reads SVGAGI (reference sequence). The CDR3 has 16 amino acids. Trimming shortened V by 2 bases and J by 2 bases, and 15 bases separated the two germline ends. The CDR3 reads CASSYPDKPANYGYTF. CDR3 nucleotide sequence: TGTGCCAGCAGTTACCCTGATAAGCCCGCGAACTATGGCTACACCTTC.

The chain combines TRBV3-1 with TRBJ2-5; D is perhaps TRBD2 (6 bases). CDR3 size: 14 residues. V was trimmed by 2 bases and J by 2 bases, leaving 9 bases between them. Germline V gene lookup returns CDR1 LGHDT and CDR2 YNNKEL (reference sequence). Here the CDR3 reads CASSQTGVQETQYF. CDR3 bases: TGTGCCAGCAGCCAAACGGGGGTGCAAGAGACCCAGTACTTC.

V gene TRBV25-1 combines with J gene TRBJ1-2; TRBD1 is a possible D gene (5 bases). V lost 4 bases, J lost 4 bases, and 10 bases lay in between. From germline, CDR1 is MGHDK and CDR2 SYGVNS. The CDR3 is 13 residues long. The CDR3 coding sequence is TGTGCCAGCAGTGGAACGACAGTCTATGGCTACACCTTC. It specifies CASSGTTVYGYTF.

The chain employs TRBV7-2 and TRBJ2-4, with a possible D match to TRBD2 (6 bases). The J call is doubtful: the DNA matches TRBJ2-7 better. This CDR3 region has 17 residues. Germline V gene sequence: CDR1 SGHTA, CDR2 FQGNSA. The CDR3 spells CASSPTTTGTLVFEQYF. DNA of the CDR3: TGTGCCAGCAGCCCGACCACTACCGGGACTCTCGTTTTCGAGCAGTACTTC.

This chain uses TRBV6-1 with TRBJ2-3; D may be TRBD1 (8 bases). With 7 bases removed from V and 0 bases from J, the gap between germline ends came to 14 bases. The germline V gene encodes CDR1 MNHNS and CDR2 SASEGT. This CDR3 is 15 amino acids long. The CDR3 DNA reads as TGTGCCAGCACTGGACAGGGAGGGAGCACAGATACGCAGTATTTT. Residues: CASTGQGGSTDTQYF.

For the CDR3, the DNA is TGTGCCAGCAGTTACGCGGACAACTCCTACAATGAGCAGTTCTTC. This translates into CASSYADNSYNEQFF. The chain carries TRBV6-5 and TRBJ2-1; maybe TRBD1 (5 bases). Germline CDR1 and CDR2: MNHEY and SVGAGI. The V gene lost 2 bases and the J gene lost 0 bases, with 8 bases spanning the gap. This CDR3 has 15 amino acids.

The CDR3 region is CSVDGQGQTQYF. The CDR3 DNA sequence: TGCAGCGTTGACGGACAGGGACAGACCCAGTACTTC. The rearrangement joins TRBV29-1 to TRBJ2-5, with TRBD1 identical over 8 bases. Per germline, CDR1 SQVTM and CDR2 ANQGSEA. There are 12 residues in the CDR3. J was trimmed by 6 bases and V by 3 bases; bases with no gene match: 3.

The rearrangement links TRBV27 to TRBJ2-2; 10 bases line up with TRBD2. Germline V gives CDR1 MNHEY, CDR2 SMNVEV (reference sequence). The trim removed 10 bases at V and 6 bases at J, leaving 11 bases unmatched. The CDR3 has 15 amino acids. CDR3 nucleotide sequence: TGTGCCACCAAATTGGCTCTAGCGGGAGCCGGGGAGCTGTTTTTT. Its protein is CATKLALAGAGELFF.

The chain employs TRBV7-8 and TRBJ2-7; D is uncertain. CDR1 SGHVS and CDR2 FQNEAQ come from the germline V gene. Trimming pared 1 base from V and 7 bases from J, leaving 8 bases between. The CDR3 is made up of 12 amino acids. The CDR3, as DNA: TGTGCCAGCAGCTTAGTAGTTAGGGAGCAGTACTTC. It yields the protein CASSLVVREQYF.

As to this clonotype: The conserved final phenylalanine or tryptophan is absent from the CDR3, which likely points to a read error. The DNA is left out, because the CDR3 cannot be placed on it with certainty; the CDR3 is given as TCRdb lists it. The CDR3 region is CASSTISHEQYL. The chain recombines TRBV21-1 with TRBJ2-7. TRBV21-1 is assigned pseudogene status. A total of 12 residues make up the CDR3, ends included.

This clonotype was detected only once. The CDR3 DNA follows: TGCAGTGCAAGGGGGGGAACCACCTACAATGAGCAGTTCTTC. It yields the protein CSARGGTTYNEQFF. The rearrangement links TRBV20-1 to TRBJ2-1, with D possibly matching TRBD2 (7 bases). The CDR3 has 14 amino acids. Trimming took off 6 bases at V and 2 bases at J, with 14 bases between the two ends. Germline lookup yields CDR1 DFQATT and CDR2 SNEGSKA (reference sequence).

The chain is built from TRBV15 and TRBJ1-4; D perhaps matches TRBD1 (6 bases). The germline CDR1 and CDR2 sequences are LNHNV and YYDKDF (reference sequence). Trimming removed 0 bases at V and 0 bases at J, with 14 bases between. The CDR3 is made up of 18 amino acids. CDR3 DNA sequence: TGTGCCACCAGCAGAGACCTACAGGGAATCGCAACTAATGAAAAACTGTTTTTT. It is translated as CATSRDLQGIATNEKLFF.